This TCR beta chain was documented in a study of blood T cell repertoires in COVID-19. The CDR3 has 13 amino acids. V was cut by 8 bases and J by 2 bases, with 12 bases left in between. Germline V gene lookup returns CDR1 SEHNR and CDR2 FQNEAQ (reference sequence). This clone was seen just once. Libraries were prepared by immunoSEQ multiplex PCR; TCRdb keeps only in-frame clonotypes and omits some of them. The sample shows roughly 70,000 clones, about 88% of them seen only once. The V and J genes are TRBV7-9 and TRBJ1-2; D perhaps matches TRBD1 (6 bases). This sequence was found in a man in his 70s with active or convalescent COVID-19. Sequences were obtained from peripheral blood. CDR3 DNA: TGTGCCAGCTTCGAGGGGACAAACTATGGCTACACCTTC. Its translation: CASFEGTNYGYTF. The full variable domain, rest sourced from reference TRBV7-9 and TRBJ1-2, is DTGVSQNPRHKITKRGQNVTFRCDPISEHNRLYWYRQTLGQGPEFLTYFQNEAQLEKSRLLSDRFSAERPKGSFSTLEIQRTEQGDSAMYLCASFEGTNYGYTFGSGTRLTVV.